This T cell receptor (beta chain) was found in a study of shared clonotypes between healthy human individuals (dated by TCRdb to 2019 to 2021). Turning to the overall study: The cohort comprised two women and a few men aged 18 to 49 years. To increase sequencing depth and limit assay-specific biases, TCR repertoire library preparation and sequencing were carried out by different laboratories using diverse techniques. For each donor, three plates each were used for CD4 naive and CD4 memory, two plates were used for CD8 naive, and one plate was used for CD8 memory. Each donor's leukapheresis produced roughly between roughly 0.85 and 9.5 billion PBMCs. To estimate repertoire size and how much clonotype sharing occurs between individuals, the study deeply sequenced the blood TCR repertoires of five healthy adults.

Using the deep immunoSEQ assay, multiplex PCR amplified TCR CDR3 regions from genomic DNA. Extracted genomic DNA from each cell subset was distributed evenly across all wells of several immunoSEQ 96-well plates, and each plate was treated as a replicate. Each replicate PCR for sorted subsets received around 210 ng genomic DNA, equal to roughly 29,000 T cell genomes. Purified libraries were quantified with a Qubit 3.0 fluorometer, sized on a Bioanalyzer 2100, and re-quantified with the KAPA Library Quantification kit. Each immunoSEQ 96-well plate was sequenced on its own single-read 150-cycle Illumina NextSeq 550 flow cell. Per the source publication's procedure: Because the immunoSEQ output held only junctional sequences and lacked quality scores, the filtering could not match the filtering applied to full-length reads. Sequences were annotated with PyIR, a Python wrapper for IgBLAST v1.9, using IMGT germline references to assign V/J genes and CDR3. Reads were removed for weak V/J assignments (E-value above 1e-6), missing CDR3, stop codons, out-of-frame junctions, or ambiguous translated residues. V3J clonotypes were defined as sequences sharing the same inferred V gene, J gene, and CDR3 amino acid sequence. The percentage overlap between two repertoires was calculated by dividing the number of shared unique clonotypes by the size of the smaller repertoire. Richness of each repertoire was evaluated using RTK rarefaction, the Chao1 estimator, and Recon v2.1 estimates of unobserved clonotypes. Generation probabilities were computed with OLGA for all TCRbeta clonotypes obtained by the gDNA method from four donors. TCRdb took over this immuneACCESS table, retaining in-frame rearrangements with V and J assigned. Such tables are incomplete; in checked studies, under half of the missing clones stem from an unresolved V gene, and the remainder is unexplained. That table supplies the V and J calls and clone size; D and trimming were determined from the DNA. This sample holds roughly 590,000 clones; less than 97% were observed only once. The ten largest make up 0.11% of the sample.

CDR1 SGHNT and CDR2 YYREEE were looked up in the germline V gene (reference sequence). CDR3 length: 13 amino acids, cysteine to phenylalanine. Of the read, only the CDR3 DNA is kept; its 39 bases are in frame from base 1. The junction shows trimming of 4 bases on V and 8 bases on J, plus 12 bases between the germline ends. CD8 naive samples consisted of CD45RO-negative cells that were positively selected for CCR7, yielding a CD45RA+CCR7+ population without TemRA cells. The donors were healthy, HIV-negative adults who had no recently reported acute infections or vaccinations. Every donor was a Caucasian adult residing in Nashville, Tennessee, USA. After blood collection by leukapheresis, PBMCs were isolated using Ficoll-Histopaque density gradient centrifugation and then cryopreserved in the vapor phase of liquid nitrogen. Analytical flow cytometry was used to check the purity and quantity of each magnetically sorted T cell population. Genomic DNA was isolated from every sorted fraction and measured by UV absorbance on a Nanodrop 2000c.

Findings and caveats that apply to the study as a whole: The genetic and exposure-history diversity represented was limited by the small number of donors. Compared with non-shared clonotypes, clonotypes shared by all four sorted-subset donors had higher generation probabilities. Naive subsets generally had larger estimated clonotype richness than memory subsets did. Across four donors, roughly 5.4% of naive CD4, approximately 3.6% of naive CD8, roughly 2.2% of memory CD4, and about 0.4% of memory CD8 clonotypes were shared. Sampling was restricted to blood, and TCR repertoires in tissue are likely to differ from TCR repertoires in blood. Based on pairwise subsampling, the degree of clonotype sharing among donors was expected to be affected by sequencing depth. Even with the large sequencing depth, rarefaction of the sorted-subset datasets indicated that sequencing was incomplete.

This clone was detected only once. What antigen it recognizes has not been identified. It has no much larger one-base neighbor in the sample; base qualities were not kept. What was sequenced was naive CD8+ T cells sorted from blood. The sample's cell subset or site label, decoded: CD45RA+CCR7+. This chain joins TRBV5-4 to TRBJ1-4; D gene: possibly TRBD1, on 5 matching bases. This sequence was found in a woman under 40 in good health. CDR3 region: CASSKGLGEKLFF. The DNA reads as follows: TGTGCCAGCAGCAAGGGACTTGGCGAAAAACTGTTTTTT.